The rows below give T cell receptor beta chains drawn from one sample of a study of T cell responses to AZD1222 COVID-19 vaccine. Profiled with immunoSEQ multiplex PCR; TCRdb holds only in-frame clones, not every one. The top ten clones hold roughly 6% of a sample with roughly 70,000 clones, 90% to 95% of them seen once. The material sequenced was peripheral blood, taken 28 days after the second dose of the MenACWY control vaccine. Receptors originate from an adult who received the MenACWY meningococcal vaccine as a control. The CDR3 runs from the conserved cysteine through the conserved F or W. The D gene is left open where the match is weak. Clone size is given for some rows only: seen once, a few or many times, or a class if the clone is expanded.

j_call: TRBJ2-3; d_call: .; v_call: TRBV10-3; clone_size: few; cdr3_aa: CATRSQNRAPGDTQYF; cdr3_nt: TGTGCCACCCGTTCTCAGAACCGGGCCCCAGGGGATACGCAGTATTTT
j_call: TRBJ2-5; d_call: .; v_call: TRBV25-1; clone_size: .; cdr3_aa: CASSSPEVVQTQYF; cdr3_nt: TGTGCCAGCAGTTCCCCGGAGGTGGTTCAGACCCAGTACTTC
j_call: TRBJ1-5; d_call: .; v_call: TRBV27; clone_size: .; cdr3_aa: CASSSASHQPQHF; cdr3_nt: TGTGCCAGCAGTTCCGCCTCTCATCAGCCCCAGCATTTT
j_call: TRBJ2-1; d_call: .; v_call: TRBV2; clone_size: .; cdr3_aa: CASSETRNEQFF; cdr3_nt: TGTGCCAGCAGTGAGACTAGGAATGAGCAGTTCTTC
j_call: TRBJ2-7; d_call: .; v_call: TRBV3-1/TRBV3-2; clone_size: few; cdr3_aa: CASSQERSQYF; cdr3_nt: TGTGCCAGCAGCCAAGAACGGTCGCAGTACTTC
j_call: TRBJ2-3; d_call: .; v_call: TRBV6-5; clone_size: .; cdr3_aa: CASTKLSDTQYF; cdr3_nt: TGTGCCAGCACTAAATTGTCAGATACGCAGTATTTT
j_call: TRBJ2-1; d_call: TRBD2; v_call: TRBV28; clone_size: .; cdr3_aa: CASSTPVAGYYNEQFF; cdr3_nt: TGTGCCAGCAGTACCCCGGTAGCGGGATATTACAATGAGCAGTTCTTC
j_call: TRBJ2-7; d_call: .; v_call: TRBV7-9; clone_size: .; cdr3_aa: CASSSVTRPDYEQYF; cdr3_nt: TGTGCCAGCAGCTCCGTTACTAGACCCGACTACGAGCAGTACTTC
j_call: TRBJ1-1; d_call: .; v_call: TRBV18; clone_size: .; cdr3_aa: CASSPAGRTEAFF; cdr3_nt: TGTGCCAGCTCACCAGCAGGCCGCACTGAAGCTTTCTTT
j_call: TRBJ2-7; d_call: .; v_call: TRBV6-2/TRBV6-3; clone_size: .; cdr3_aa: CASSSAMSYEQYF; cdr3_nt: TGTGCCAGCAGCTCCGCAATGTCCTACGAGCAGTACTTC
j_call: TRBJ1-5; d_call: .; v_call: TRBV24-1; clone_size: .; cdr3_aa: CATSDLSRTQPQHF; cdr3_nt: TGTGCCACCAGTGATTTAAGCAGGACCCAGCCCCAGCATTTT
j_call: TRBJ2-7; d_call: TRBD1; v_call: TRBV19; clone_size: .; cdr3_aa: CASSLQGQGRSLSYEQYF; cdr3_nt: TGTGCCAGTTCGCTACAGGGACAGGGACGATCTCTCTCCTACGAGCAGTACTTC
j_call: TRBJ1-3; d_call: .; v_call: TRBV19; clone_size: once; cdr3_aa: CASSRLAGGNTIYF; cdr3_nt: TGTGCCAGTAGTCGCCTGGCAGGGGGAAACACCATATATTTT
j_call: TRBJ1-1; d_call: TRBD1; v_call: TRBV6-5; clone_size: .; cdr3_aa: CASRRTGYAFF; cdr3_nt: TGTGCCAGCAGAAGGACAGGGTACGCTTTCTTT
j_call: TRBJ1-6; d_call: .; v_call: TRBV6-5; clone_size: .; cdr3_aa: CASSYGGGAGNSPLHF; cdr3_nt: TGTGCCAGCAGTTACGGGGGCGGTGCGGGGAATTCACCCCTCCACTTT
j_call: TRBJ1-5; d_call: .; v_call: TRBV28; clone_size: .; cdr3_aa: CASSLTVNQPQHF; cdr3_nt: TGTGCCAGCAGTTTAACGGTGAATCAGCCCCAGCATTTT
j_call: TRBJ1-2; d_call: .; v_call: TRBV28; clone_size: few; cdr3_aa: CASSEVTQGYDGYTF; cdr3_nt: TGTGCCAGCAGCGAGGTTACCCAGGGATATGATGGCTACACCTTC
j_call: TRBJ1-4; d_call: .; v_call: TRBV12-3/TRBV12-4; clone_size: .; cdr3_aa: CASSLGGEKLFF; cdr3_nt: TGTGCCAGCAGTTTAGGAGGGGAAAAACTGTTTTTT
j_call: TRBJ2-7; d_call: TRBD2; v_call: TRBV5-1; clone_size: .; cdr3_aa: CASSRTGTSGAYEQYF; cdr3_nt: TGCGCCAGCAGCCGCACCGGGACTAGCGGGGCCTACGAGCAGTACTTC
j_call: TRBJ1-5; d_call: .; v_call: TRBV4-3; clone_size: .; cdr3_aa: CASSQDGEQPQHF; cdr3_nt: TGCGCCAGCAGCCAAGATGGAGAGCAGCCCCAGCATTTT
j_call: TRBJ2-3; d_call: .; v_call: TRBV6-6; clone_size: .; cdr3_aa: CASSRGPLPHSDTQYF; cdr3_nt: TGTGCCAGCAGCCGGGGCCCTTTGCCCCATTCAGATACGCAGTATTTT
j_call: TRBJ2-5; d_call: .; v_call: TRBV6-5; clone_size: .; cdr3_aa: CASYPAGLETQYF; cdr3_nt: TGTGCCAGCTACCCAGCGGGCTTGGAGACCCAGTACTTC
j_call: TRBJ2-1; d_call: TRBD2; v_call: TRBV7-9; clone_size: .; cdr3_aa: CASSNSGSLNEQFF; cdr3_nt: TGTGCCAGCAGCAATAGCGGGAGTTTGAATGAGCAGTTCTTC
j_call: TRBJ2-7; d_call: .; v_call: TRBV28; clone_size: few; cdr3_aa: CASSKTSPEQYF; cdr3_nt: TGTGCCAGCAGCAAGACTAGTCCCGAGCAGTACTTC